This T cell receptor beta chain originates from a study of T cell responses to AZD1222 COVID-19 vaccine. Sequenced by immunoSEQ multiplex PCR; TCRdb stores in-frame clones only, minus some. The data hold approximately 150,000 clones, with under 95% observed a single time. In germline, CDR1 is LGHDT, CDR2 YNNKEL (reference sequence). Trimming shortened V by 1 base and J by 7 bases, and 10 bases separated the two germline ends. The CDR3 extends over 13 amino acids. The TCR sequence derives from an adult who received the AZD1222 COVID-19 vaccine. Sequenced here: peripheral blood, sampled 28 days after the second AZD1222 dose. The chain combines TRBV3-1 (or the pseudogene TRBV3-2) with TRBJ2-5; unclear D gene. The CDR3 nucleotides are TGTGCCAGCAGCCAAGGACCTCCGGGGACCCAGTACTTC. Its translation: CASSQGPPGTQYF.